These 22 T cell receptor beta chains were all obtained from the same sample, sequenced in a study of blood T cell repertoires in COVID-19. Only in-frame clones appear in the TCRdb table, and some are missing; sequencing was by immunoSEQ multiplex PCR. The sample includes under 300,000 clones, 86% of them seen just once. Sample: peripheral blood. Receptor source: a young woman with COVID-19, enrolled during active disease.

The chain uses TRBV6-5 and TRBJ1-2, with 7 bases aligning to TRBD1. The CDR3 is made up of 16 amino acids. The junction had 11 bases not matched to a gene; V was cut back by 0 bases and J by 7 bases. Germline-derived CDR1 and CDR2 are MNHEY and SVGAGI. The CDR3 nucleotides are TGTGCCAGCAGTTACTCTCGACAGGGTGGTTATAGTGGCTACACCTTC. Amino acid sequence: CASSYSRQGGYSGYTF.

This chain connects TRBV6-5 to TRBJ2-1; D not certain. Trimming pared 2 bases from V and 5 bases from J, leaving 7 bases between. The CDR3 is 13 amino acids. From germline, CDR1 is MNHEY and CDR2 SVGAGI. The CDR3 DNA follows: TGTGCCAGCAGTTACAACAGTAACAATGAGCAGTTCTTC. This gives the protein CASSYNSNNEQFF.

The chain has TRBV3-1 (or the pseudogene TRBV3-2) and TRBJ1-2; 7 positions match TRBD1. CDR3 length: 17 amino acids. Trimming cost V 0 bases and J 0 bases; bases outside gene matches: 7. CDR1 LGHDT and CDR2 YNNKEL come from the germline V gene (reference sequence). This CDR3 reads CASSQEGDGTANYGYTF. The CDR3, as DNA: TGTGCCAGCAGCCAAGAGGGGGACGGGACAGCTAACTATGGCTACACCTTC.

The table lists this clone with a few counts. The rearrangement links TRBV18 to TRBJ1-1; 7 nucleotides match TRBD1. This CDR3 is 15 amino acids long. Germline lookup yields CDR1 KGHSH and CDR2 LQKENI. V was clipped by 1 base and J by 2 bases; unmatched bases: 4. In nucleotides, the CDR3 is TGTGCCAGCTCACCACAAGGGACAGCCAACACTGAAGCTTTCTTT. It specifies CASSPQGTANTEAFF.

The chain employs TRBV21-1 and TRBJ2-2; no check of the table's D call, TRBD1, against the DNA was made. TRBV21-1 is an annotated pseudogene. The CDR3 extends over 14 amino acids. CDR3 in amino acids: CARADSPNTGELFF. In DNA, the CDR3 is TGTGCCAGGGCTGACAGCCCGAACACCGGGGAGCTGTTTTTT.

The genes are TRBV6-5 and TRBJ1-4, with 10 bases aligning to TRBD1. CDR1 and CDR2 from the germline V gene are MNHEY and SVGAGI. This CDR3 has 14 residues. V was pared by 2 bases and J by 7 bases, with 1 base of the junction left unmatched. In nucleotides, the CDR3 is TGTGCCAGCAGTTACGGACAGGGGGGTGAAAAACTGTTTTTT. Its translation is CASSYGQGGEKLFF.

This chain uses TRBV19 with TRBJ1-5; 10 bases agree with TRBD1. There are 16 residues in the CDR3. Germline V CDR1 and CDR2: LNHDA, SQIVND (reference sequence). The V and J ends lost 4 bases and 8 bases, in that order; junction bases with no gene match: 11. As DNA, the CDR3 is TGTGCCAGTAGTACCATTCCGGGACAGGGGTTTGAGCCCCAGCATTTT. As protein: CASSTIPGQGFEPQHF. Full variable domain (outside the CDR3, taken from reference TRBV19 and TRBJ1-5): DGGITQSPKYLFRKEGQNVTLSCEQNLNHDAMYWYRQDPGQGLRLIYYSQIVNDFQKGDIAEGYSVSREKKESFPLTVTSAQKNPTAFYLCASSTIPGQGFEPQHFGDGTRLSIL.

V gene TRBV7-2 combines with J gene TRBJ2-2, with D perhaps matching TRBD1 (5 bases). V was pared by 3 bases and J by 7 bases, with 15 bases between. Germline V lookup: CDR1 SGHTA, CDR2 FQGNSA. This CDR3 is 15 amino acids long. The CDR3 reads CASSFQSTGVGELFF. The CDR3 coding sequence is TGTGCCAGCAGCTTCCAATCTACAGGAGTCGGGGAGCTGTTTTTT.

The V call is TRBV5-1, the J call TRBJ2-2; the match to TRBD2 covers 10 bases. J was trimmed by 4 bases and V by 0 bases; bases with no gene match: 9. CDR3 length: 18 residues. Per the germline V gene, CDR1 is SGHRS and CDR2 is YFSETQ. CDR3 DNA sequence: TGCGCCAGCAGCTTGGGGTCTAGCGGGGGTCAATTCACCGGGGAGCTGTTTTTT. Translated: CASSLGSSGGQFTGELFF.

In the case of this clone: The same CDR3 can be traced to other DNA sequences in this sample. The CDR3 here is CASSLDRGVTDTQYF. CDR3 coding DNA: TGTGCCAGCAGCTTGGACAGGGGAGTAACAGATACGCAGTATTTT. The V gene is TRBV5-4, the J gene TRBJ2-3, with TRBD1 identical over 7 bases. CDR3 size: 15 residues. Germline V gene data show CDR1 as SGHNT and CDR2 as YYREEE (reference sequence). The J segment lost 3 bases and the V segment lost 0 bases, leaving 4 bases of the junction unmatched.

The V gene is TRBV23-1, the J gene TRBJ2-2; D not resolved. TRBV23-1 qualifies as an ORF whose function is uncertain. Trimming left V 6 bases short and J 4 bases short, with 12 bases between. CDR3 size: 14 residues. The chain's CDR3 is CASRLPKFTGELFF. The CDR3 DNA is TGCGCCAGCAGACTACCGAAGTTCACCGGGGAGCTGTTTTTT.

The CDR3 coding sequence is TGTGCCAGCAGCTTACCGACGGGTGGGACAGATACGCAGTATTTT. Amino acids: CASSLPTGGTDTQYF. V usage is TRBV13 and J usage is TRBJ2-3; D is undetermined. Germline V lookup: CDR1 PRHDT, CDR2 FYEKMQ (reference sequence). The CDR3 has 15 amino acids. Trimming took off 2 bases at V and 3 bases at J, with 12 bases between the two ends.

The chain links TRBV2 to TRBJ1-2, with D unresolved. CDR3 length: 14 residues. Germline-derived CDR1 and CDR2 are SNHLY and FYNNEI. Trimming stripped 11 bases from V and 0 bases from J, with 16 bases between. The CDR3 reads CALIQSLANYGYTF. Here the CDR3 DNA reads TGTGCCCTGATACAGTCCTTAGCTAACTATGGCTACACCTTC.

The J gene is TRBJ2-5, the V gene TRBV5-1; TRBD2 aligns across 10 bases. This CDR3 has 16 residues. J was trimmed by 4 bases and V by 4 bases; bases with no gene match: 10. Germline CDR1 reads SGHRS; CDR2 reads YFSETQ. This CDR3 is CASSRGSGGARETQYF. The CDR3 DNA is TGCGCCAGCAGCCGCGGCAGCGGGGGGGCTCGAGAGACCCAGTACTTC.

This sequence joins TRBV6-6 and TRBJ1-2; tentative D call: TRBD1 (6 bases). This CDR3 contains 15 residues. V lost 0 bases to trimming and J lost 6 bases, with 14 bases between them. The germline CDR1 and CDR2 sequences are MNHNY and SVGAGI (reference sequence). The CDR3 DNA reads TGTGCCAGCAGTTACTCAACAGGGAAACCCAATGGCTACACCTTC. It codes for CASSYSTGKPNGYTF.

The CDR3 DNA reads as TGCGCCAGCAGCTTACAGGGGAGGAATGGCTACACCTTC. Translated: CASSLQGRNGYTF. The V and J genes are TRBV5-1 and TRBJ1-2; the match to TRBD1 covers 7 bases. The germline V gene has CDR1 SGHRS and CDR2 YFSETQ. This CDR3 is built from 13 residues. The ends lost 2 bases at V and 6 bases at J; junction bases unmatched: 4.

The V call is TRBV5-1, the J call TRBJ1-2, with D possibly matching TRBD1 (5 bases). Trimming shortened V by 0 bases and J by 12 bases, and 12 bases separated the two germline ends. CDR1 and CDR2 from the germline V gene are SGHRS and YFSETQ. CDR3 size: 12 residues. CDR3 amino acids: CASSLEGVANTF. CDR3 sequence (DNA): TGCGCCAGCAGCTTGGAAGGGGTTGCAAACACCTTC.

V gene TRBV7-9 combines with J gene TRBJ2-7; 12 nucleotides agree with TRBD1. CDR1 SEHNR and CDR2 FQNEAQ come from the germline V gene (reference sequence). Trimming cost V 5 bases and J 5 bases; bases outside gene matches: 10. The CDR3 spans 16 residues. The CDR3 loop is CASSERPGTGGNEQYF. CDR3 bases: TGTGCCAGCAGCGAGCGTCCCGGGACAGGGGGCAACGAGCAGTACTTC. Variable domain in full (rest from reference TRBV7-9 and TRBJ2-7): DTGVSQNPRHKITKRGQNVTFRCDPISEHNRLYWYRQTLGQGPEFLTYFQNEAQLEKSRLLSDRFSAERPKGSFSTLEIQRTEQGDSAMYLCASSERPGTGGNEQYFGPGTRLTVT.

The rearrangement uses TRBV5-1 and TRBJ2-5, with 10 nucleotides matching TRBD2. Germline V gene data show CDR1 as SGHRS and CDR2 as YFSETQ. CDR3 length equals 18 residues. V gave up 0 bases and J gave up 5 bases; unmatched junction bases: 13. The CDR3 spells CASSLGLNPLAGMETQYF. The CDR3 region has the DNA TGCGCCAGCAGCTTGGGTTTGAACCCACTAGCGGGGATGGAGACCCAGTACTTC.

The gene calls are TRBV28 and TRBJ2-3; tentative D call: TRBD2 (5 bases). The V gene's germline CDR1 is MDHEN and CDR2 SYDVKM. Trimming left V 4 bases short and J 4 bases short, with 18 bases between. The CDR3 covers 16 residues. CDR3 nucleotide sequence: TGTGCCAGCAGTTCCCCCGGAGGTGGGTGGGCAGATACGCAGTATTTT. The encoded protein is CASSSPGGGWADTQYF.

This chain connects TRBV2 to TRBJ1-2, with 10 bases matching TRBD1. This CDR3 is 12 amino acids long. Trimming removed 7 bases from V and 8 bases from J; junction bases left unmatched: 4. Per germline, CDR1 SNHLY and CDR2 FYNNEI. The CDR3 DNA follows: TGTGCCAGCAAGGACAGGGGGAGCGGCTACACCTTC. This translates into CASKDRGSGYTF.

The chain carries TRBV7-9 and TRBJ1-1; D not resolved. Trimming stripped 5 bases from V and 1 base from J, with 8 bases between. The CDR3 has 13 residues. The V gene's germline CDR1 is SEHNR and CDR2 FQNEAQ (reference sequence). CDR3 bases: TGTGCCAGCAGCCAGTGGCCGAACACTGAAGCTTTCTTT. Protein product: CASSQWPNTEAFF.